The clone carrying this TCR beta chain was seen a handful of times. Its antigen is undetermined. This sample stems from a study of T cells after yellow fever vaccination. Regarding the study as a whole: Any FACS-sorted repertoire could hold abundant clonotypes that contaminate it from the bulk population. The study re-detected most primary-vaccination clones after the booster (96% CD4, roughly 91% CD8).

This CDR3 is 13 amino acids long. The V gene's germline CDR1 is MDHEN and CDR2 SYDVKM. The ends lost 10 bases at V and 3 bases at J; junction bases unmatched: 7. UMIs were added to TCR cDNA along with a universal primer site when it was made by 5'RACE template switching. TCRdb ran MiXCR on the 5' RACE reads and lists one entry per CDR3 protein. The sample has 160,000 or so distinct CDR3 sequences; 6.5% to 8.5% are singletons. The specimen comprised CD4+ T cells sorted from PBMCs, sampled about 5 days after the first yellow fever vaccination. J is TRBJ2-3 and V is TRBV28, with 7 bases fitting TRBD2. The sequence derives from a man between 18 and 35 years old who received the YFV17D yellow fever vaccine. The CDR3 nucleotides are TGTGCCATCCATAGCGGGCGAACAGATACGCAGTATTTT. It yields the protein CAIHSGRTDTQYF.